What follows are 3 T cell receptor beta chains derived from one specimen sequenced in a study of control samples from healthy donors and cancer patients. Sequencing was performed with immunoSEQ multiplex PCR; in TCRdb, only in-frame clones are kept and a portion is missing. The data show fewer than 95,000 clones, more than 75% seen once. The sequenced sample was blood. The receptors stem from a woman aged 40 to 49 in good health.

The rearrangement links TRBV27 to TRBJ2-7; 9 bases are shared with TRBD1. Germline CDR1 and CDR2: MNHEY and SMNVEV (reference sequence). The CDR3 sequence is 15 residues long. Trimming took 2 bases from V and 2 from J; bases not matched to a gene: 4. For the CDR3, the DNA is TGTGCCAGCAGTTTACTTGGGACAGGGCCCTACGAGCAGTACTTC. It is translated as CASSLLGTGPYEQYF.

DNA for the CDR3: TGCGCCAGCAGTGAGACTAGCACAGATACGCAGTATTTT. It codes for CASSETSTDTQYF. The J gene is TRBJ2-3, the V gene TRBV10-2; no definite D call. With 2 bases removed from V and 0 bases from J, the gap between germline ends came to 3 bases. Germline values: CDR1 WSHSY, CDR2 SAAADI. The CDR3 consists of 13 residues.

The V gene is TRBV18, the J gene TRBJ1-5; 7 bases line up with TRBD1. V dropped 3 bases and J dropped 9; count of bases not matched to a gene: 14. The CDR3 loop spans 16 amino acids. Germline lookup yields CDR1 KGHSH and CDR2 LQKENI. In DNA, the CDR3 is TGTGCCAGCTCACCTTCTCCCAGGGGGTCTGGTCGGCCCCAGCATTTT. It yields the protein CASSPSPRGSGRPQHF.